Sequencing of this T cell receptor (beta chain) was carried out in a study of blood T cell repertoires in COVID-19. In the study overall: The United States, Italy and Spain were the sources of the acute and convalescent COVID-19 samples. Sample material is recorded as cDNA or gDNA derived from T cells, B-cell-depleted T cells, or PBMCs.

The CDR3 runs to 15 residues. CDR1 is MNHNS and CDR2 is SASEGT in the germline V gene. Trimming stripped 0 bases from V and 4 bases from J, with 12 bases between. Cohorts were based on clinical histories the participants reported. Profiling relied on immunoSEQ multiplex PCR, and the TCRdb table lists in-frame clones only, not all of them. Among around 190,000 clones listed, around 85% were seen once. This clone was detected only once. Sample: PBMCs or T cells enriched from blood (not recorded which). This chain connects TRBV6-1 to TRBJ1-2; no clear D gene. The sequence came from a woman in her thirties who had recovered from COVID-19. The chain's CDR3 is CASSEAVGRSYGYTF. Written as DNA, the CDR3 is TGTGCCAGCAGTGAAGCGGTTGGTCGGTCCTATGGCTACACCTTC.